There are a few counts of the clone carrying this T cell receptor beta chain. The antigen remains undetermined. This specimen comes from a study of identical twins. This CDR3 contains 15 residues. Deletions cut 4 bases from V and 7 bases from J, with 17 bases between. Germline lookup yields CDR1 MGHRA and CDR2 YSYEKL. Template switching (which added a universal primer site) was used, and cDNA carried unique molecular identifiers. In TCRdb, the 5' RACE reads were re-called with MiXCR into one record per CDR3 protein. The sample has around 490,000 distinct CDR3 sequences, approximately 20% seen once. Findings and limits, study-wide: Rather than following the same donors, the conclusions depended on cross-sectional statistical analysis. Twin-shared out-of-frame alpha sequences showed excess low generation probability.

These records were also assigned to another study, of yellow fever vaccine responses in identical twins.

The source material was CD4+ T cells sorted from blood. This chain uses TRBV4-1 with TRBJ2-1; no clear D gene. The receptor was derived from a woman younger than 35 in good health. CDR3 region: CASSPDPYSLNEQFF. CDR3 coding DNA: TGCGCCAGCAGCCCCGACCCTTACTCCCTTAATGAGCAGTTCTTC.